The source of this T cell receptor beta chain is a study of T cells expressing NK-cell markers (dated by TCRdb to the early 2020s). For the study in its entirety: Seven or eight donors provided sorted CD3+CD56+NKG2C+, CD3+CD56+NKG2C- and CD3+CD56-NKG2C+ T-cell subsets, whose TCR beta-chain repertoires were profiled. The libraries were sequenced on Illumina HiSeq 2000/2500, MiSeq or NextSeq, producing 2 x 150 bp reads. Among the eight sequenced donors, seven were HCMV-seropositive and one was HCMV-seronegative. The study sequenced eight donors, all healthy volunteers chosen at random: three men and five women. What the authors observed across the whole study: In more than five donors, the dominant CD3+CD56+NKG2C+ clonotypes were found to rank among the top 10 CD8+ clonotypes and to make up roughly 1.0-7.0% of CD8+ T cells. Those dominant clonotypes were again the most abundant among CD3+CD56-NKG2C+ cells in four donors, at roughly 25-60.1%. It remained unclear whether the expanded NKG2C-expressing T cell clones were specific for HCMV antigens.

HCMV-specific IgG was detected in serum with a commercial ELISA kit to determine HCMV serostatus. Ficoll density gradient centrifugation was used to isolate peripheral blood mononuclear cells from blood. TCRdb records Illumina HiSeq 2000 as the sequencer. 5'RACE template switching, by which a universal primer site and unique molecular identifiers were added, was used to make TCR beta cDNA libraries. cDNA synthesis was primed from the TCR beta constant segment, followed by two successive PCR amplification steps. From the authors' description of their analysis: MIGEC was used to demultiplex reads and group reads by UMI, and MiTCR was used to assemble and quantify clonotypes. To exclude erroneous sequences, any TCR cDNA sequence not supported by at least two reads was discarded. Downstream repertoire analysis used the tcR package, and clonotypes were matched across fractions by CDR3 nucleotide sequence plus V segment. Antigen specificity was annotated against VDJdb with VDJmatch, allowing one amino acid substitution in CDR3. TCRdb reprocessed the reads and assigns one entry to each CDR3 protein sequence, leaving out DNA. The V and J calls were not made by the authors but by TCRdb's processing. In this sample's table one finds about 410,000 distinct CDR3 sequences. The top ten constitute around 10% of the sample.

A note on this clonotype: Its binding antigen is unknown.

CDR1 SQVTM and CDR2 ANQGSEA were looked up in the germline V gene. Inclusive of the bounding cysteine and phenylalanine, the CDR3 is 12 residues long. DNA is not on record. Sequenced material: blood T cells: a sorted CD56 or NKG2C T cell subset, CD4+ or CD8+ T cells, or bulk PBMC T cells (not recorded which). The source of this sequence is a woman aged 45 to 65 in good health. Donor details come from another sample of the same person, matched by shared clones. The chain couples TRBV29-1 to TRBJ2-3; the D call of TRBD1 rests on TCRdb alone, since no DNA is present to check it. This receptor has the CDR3 CSVDRGADTQYF.